Here is one T cell receptor (beta chain) with its context. This clonotype was counted a few times. What antigen it recognizes has not been identified. Per-base quality was not reported, and no clone a single base away is much larger than it. The entry originates in a study (dated by TCRdb to the mid-2010s). Study-wide context: The research examined where HIV persistence comes from in people whose immune systems controlled HIV infection without treatment.

The method was 5' RACE. Sequencing used an Illumina HiSeq 2000. Using fastp trimming at Q25 and MiXCR clonotype assembly, TCRdb reanalyzed the public sequencing data and kept in-frame beta chains. Rows with a matching CDR3 protein are joined into one entry that keeps the most common DNA and genes. The sample table lists roughly 600 distinct CDR3 sequences, 9.2% of them with a count of one. The ten biggest clones cover roughly a fifth of the sample. Reading from cysteine to phenylalanine, the CDR3 counts 13 amino acids. Here the CDR3 DNA is all that survives: 39 bases in frame from base 1. The germline V gene provides CDR1 ENHRY and CDR2 SYGVKD. V and J are truncated by 10 bases and 7 bases respectively, leaving an intervening sequence of 20 bases.

This TCR was recovered from a male donor with HIV. The rearrangement combines TRBV10-3 with TRBJ2-7; the D element could tentatively be TRBD1 or TRBD2, as 5 bases agree for each. The sample consisted of central memory T cells from blood PBMCs. The cell subset or site label on this specimen signifies: central memory CD4+ T cells. The nucleotide sequence is given as TGTGCCACCTACAAACCGGGACCGCGAGAGCAGTACTTC. This sequence encodes CATYKPGPREQYF.